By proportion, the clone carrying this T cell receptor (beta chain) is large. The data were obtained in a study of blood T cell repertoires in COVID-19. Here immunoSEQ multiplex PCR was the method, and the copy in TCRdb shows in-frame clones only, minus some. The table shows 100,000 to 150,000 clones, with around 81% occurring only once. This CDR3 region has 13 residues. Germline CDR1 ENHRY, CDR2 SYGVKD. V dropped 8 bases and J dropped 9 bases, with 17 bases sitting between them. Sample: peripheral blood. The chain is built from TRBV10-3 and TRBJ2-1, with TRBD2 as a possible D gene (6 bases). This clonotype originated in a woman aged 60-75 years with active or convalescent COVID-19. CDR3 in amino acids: CAIGAAGGPEQFF. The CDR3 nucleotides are TGTGCCATCGGTGCCGCCGGGGGTCCTGAGCAGTTCTTC.